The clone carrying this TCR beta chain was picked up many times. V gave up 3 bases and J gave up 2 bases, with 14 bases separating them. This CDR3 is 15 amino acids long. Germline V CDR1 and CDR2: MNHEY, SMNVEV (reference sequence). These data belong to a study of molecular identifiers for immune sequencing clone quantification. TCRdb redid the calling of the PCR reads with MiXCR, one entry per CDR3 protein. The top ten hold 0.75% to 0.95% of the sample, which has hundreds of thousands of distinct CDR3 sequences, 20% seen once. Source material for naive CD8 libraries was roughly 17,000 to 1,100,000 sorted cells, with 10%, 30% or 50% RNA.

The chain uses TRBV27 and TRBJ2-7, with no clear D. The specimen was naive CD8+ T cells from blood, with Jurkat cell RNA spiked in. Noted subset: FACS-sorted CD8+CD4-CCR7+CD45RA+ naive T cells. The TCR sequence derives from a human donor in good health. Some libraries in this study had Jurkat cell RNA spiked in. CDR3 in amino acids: CASSFNIGLAYEQYF. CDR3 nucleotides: TGTGCCAGCAGTTTCAACATTGGCCTAGCCTACGAGCAGTACTTC.